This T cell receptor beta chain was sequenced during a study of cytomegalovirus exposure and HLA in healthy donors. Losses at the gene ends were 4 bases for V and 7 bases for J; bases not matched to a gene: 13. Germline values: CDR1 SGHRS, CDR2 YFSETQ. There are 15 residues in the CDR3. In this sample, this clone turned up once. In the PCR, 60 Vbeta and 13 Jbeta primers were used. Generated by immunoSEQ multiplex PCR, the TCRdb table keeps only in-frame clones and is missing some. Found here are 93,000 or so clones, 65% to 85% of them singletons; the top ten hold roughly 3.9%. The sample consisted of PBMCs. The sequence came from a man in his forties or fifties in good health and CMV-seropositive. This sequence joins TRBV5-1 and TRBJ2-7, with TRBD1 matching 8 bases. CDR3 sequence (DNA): TGCGCCAGCAGCCTAGACATGGACAGGGCGAGGGAGCAGTACTTC. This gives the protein CASSLDMDRAREQYF. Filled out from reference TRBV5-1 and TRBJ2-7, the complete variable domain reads KAGVTQTPRYLIKTRGQQVTLSCSPISGHRSVSWYQQTPGQGLQFLFEYFSETQRNKGNFPGRFSGRQFSNSRSEMNVSTLELGDSALYLCASSLDMDRAREQYFGPGTRLTVT.